This TCR beta chain was documented in a study of T cell responses to AZD1222 COVID-19 vaccine. Profiling relied on immunoSEQ multiplex PCR, and the TCRdb table lists in-frame clones only, not all of them. The repertoire holds approximately 110,000 clones, with approximately 86% as singletons. Germline CDR1 is SGDLS and CDR2 is YYNGEE. This CDR3 comprises 15 residues. V shed 0 bases, J shed 3 bases, and the junction held 3 bases outside the gene matches. Source: peripheral blood, taken on day 0 of AZD1222 vaccination. This TCR was sampled from an adult in good health. V is TRBV9 and J is TRBJ2-7, with 10 bases lining up with TRBD1. CDR3 amino acids: CASSVETGGLYEQYF. The CDR3 nucleotides read TGTGCCAGCAGCGTAGAGACAGGGGGCCTCTACGAGCAGTACTTC.